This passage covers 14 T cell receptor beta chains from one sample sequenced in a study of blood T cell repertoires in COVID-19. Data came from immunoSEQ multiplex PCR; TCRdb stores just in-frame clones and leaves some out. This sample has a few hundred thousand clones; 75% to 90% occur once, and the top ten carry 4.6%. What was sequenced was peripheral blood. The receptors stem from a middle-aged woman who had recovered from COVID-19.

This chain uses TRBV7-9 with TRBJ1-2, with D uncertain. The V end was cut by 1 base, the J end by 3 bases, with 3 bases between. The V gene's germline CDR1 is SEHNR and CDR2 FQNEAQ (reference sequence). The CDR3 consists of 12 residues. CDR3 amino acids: CASSLDYYGYTF. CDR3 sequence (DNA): TGTGCCAGCAGCTTAGACTACTATGGCTACACCTTC.

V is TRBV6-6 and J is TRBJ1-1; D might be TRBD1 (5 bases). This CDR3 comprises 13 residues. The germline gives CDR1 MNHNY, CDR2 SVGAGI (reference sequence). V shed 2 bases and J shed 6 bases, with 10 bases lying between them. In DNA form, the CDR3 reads TGTGCCAGCAGTTACGGGGGGAGCTCTGAAGCTTTCTTT. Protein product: CASSYGGSSEAFF.

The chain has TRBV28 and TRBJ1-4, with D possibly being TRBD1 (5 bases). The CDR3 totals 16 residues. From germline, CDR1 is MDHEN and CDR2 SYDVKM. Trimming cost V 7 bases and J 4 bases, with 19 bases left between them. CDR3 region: CASIIPRVFGNEKLFF. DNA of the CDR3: TGTGCCAGCATTATACCCAGGGTATTCGGTAATGAAAAACTGTTTTTT.

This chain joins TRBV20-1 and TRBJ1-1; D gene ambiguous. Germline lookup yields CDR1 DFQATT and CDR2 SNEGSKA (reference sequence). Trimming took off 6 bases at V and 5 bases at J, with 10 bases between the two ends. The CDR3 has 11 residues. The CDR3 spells CSAARGTEAFF. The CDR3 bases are TGCAGTGCAGCTCGAGGGACTGAAGCTTTCTTT.

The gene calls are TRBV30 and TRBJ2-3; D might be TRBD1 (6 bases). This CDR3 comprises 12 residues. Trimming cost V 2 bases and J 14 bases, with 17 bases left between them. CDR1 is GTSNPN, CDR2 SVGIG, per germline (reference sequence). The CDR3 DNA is TGTGCCTGGAGTCCTGCGCAGGGGTCTGGGTATTTT. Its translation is CAWSPAQGSGYF.

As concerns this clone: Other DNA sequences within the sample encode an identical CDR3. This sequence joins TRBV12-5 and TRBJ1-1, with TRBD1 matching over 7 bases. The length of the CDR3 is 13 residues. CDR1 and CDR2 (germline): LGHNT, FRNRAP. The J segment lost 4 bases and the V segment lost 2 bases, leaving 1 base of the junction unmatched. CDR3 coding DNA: TGTGCTAGTGGTTTGCCAGGGGGCACTGAAGCTTTCTTT. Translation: CASGLPGGTEAFF.

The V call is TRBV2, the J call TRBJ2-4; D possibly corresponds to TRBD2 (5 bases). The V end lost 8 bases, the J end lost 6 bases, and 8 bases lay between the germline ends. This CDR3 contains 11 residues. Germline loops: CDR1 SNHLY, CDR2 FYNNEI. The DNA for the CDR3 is TGTGCCAGCGGAGAGGGAAACATTCAGTACTTC. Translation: CASGEGNIQYF.

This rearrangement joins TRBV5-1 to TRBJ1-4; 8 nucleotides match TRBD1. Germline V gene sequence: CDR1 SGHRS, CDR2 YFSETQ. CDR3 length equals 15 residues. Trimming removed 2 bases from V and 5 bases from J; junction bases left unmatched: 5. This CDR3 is CASSLSGGANEKLFF. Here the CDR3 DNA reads TGCGCCAGCAGCTTATCAGGGGGCGCCAATGAAAAACTGTTTTTT. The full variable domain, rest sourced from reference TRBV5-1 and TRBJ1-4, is KAGVTQTPRYLIKTRGQQVTLSCSPISGHRSVSWYQQTPGQGLQFLFEYFSETQRNKGNFPGRFSGRQFSNSRSEMNVSTLELGDSALYLCASSLSGGANEKLFFGSGTQLSVL.

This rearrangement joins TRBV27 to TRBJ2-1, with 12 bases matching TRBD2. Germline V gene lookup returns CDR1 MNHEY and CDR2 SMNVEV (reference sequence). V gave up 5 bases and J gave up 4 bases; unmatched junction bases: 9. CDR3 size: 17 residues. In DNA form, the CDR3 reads TGTGCCAGCAGTACTAGACTAGCGGGGGCCCAATACAATGAGCAGTTCTTC. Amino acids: CASSTRLAGAQYNEQFF.

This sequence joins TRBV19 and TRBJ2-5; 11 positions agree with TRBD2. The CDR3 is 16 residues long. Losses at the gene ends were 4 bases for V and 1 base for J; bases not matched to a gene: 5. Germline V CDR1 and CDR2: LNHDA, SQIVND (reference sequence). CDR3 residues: CASSREGLAVQETQYF. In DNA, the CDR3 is TGTGCCAGTAGTAGGGAGGGACTAGCGGTCCAAGAGACCCAGTACTTC.

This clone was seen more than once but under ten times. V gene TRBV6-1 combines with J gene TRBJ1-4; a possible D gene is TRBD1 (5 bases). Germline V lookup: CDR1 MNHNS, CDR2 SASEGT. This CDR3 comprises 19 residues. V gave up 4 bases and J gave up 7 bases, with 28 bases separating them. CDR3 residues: CASSASDSGGFPSSEKLFF. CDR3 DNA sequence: TGTGCCAGCAGTGCCTCTGACTCCGGGGGGTTCCCGAGTAGTGAAAAACTGTTTTTT.

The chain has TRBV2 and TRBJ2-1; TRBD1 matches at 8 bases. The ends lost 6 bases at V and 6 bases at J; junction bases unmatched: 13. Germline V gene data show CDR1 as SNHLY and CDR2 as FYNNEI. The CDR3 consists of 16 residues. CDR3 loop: CASSTNDRGPPNEQFF. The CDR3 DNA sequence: TGTGCCAGCAGCACAAACGACAGGGGTCCGCCCAATGAGCAGTTCTTC.

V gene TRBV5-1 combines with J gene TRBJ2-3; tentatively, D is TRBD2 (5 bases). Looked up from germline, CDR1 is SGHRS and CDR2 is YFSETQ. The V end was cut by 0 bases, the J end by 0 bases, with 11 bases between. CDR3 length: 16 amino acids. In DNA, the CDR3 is TGCGCCAGCAGCTTGGGTCGGGGATCTAGCACAGATACGCAGTATTTT. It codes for CASSLGRGSSTDTQYF.

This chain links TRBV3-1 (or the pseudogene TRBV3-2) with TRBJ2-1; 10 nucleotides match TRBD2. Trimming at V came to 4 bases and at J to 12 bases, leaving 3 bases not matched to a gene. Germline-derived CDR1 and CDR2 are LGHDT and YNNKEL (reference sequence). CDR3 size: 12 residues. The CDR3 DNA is TGTGCCAGCAGCCCATTAGCGGGGGGGCAGTTCTTC. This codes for CASSPLAGGQFF.